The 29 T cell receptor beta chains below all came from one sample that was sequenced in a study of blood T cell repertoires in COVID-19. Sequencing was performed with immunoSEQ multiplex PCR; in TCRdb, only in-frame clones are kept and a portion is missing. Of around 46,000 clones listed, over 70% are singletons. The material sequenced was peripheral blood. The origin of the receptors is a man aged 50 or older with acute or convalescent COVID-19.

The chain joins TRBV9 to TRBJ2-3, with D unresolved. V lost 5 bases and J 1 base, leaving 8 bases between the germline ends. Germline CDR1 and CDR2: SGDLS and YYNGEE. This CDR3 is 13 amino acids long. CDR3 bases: TGTGCCAGCAGTGGCCGGGGCACAGATACGCAGTATTTT. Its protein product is CASSGRGTDTQYF.

CDR3 nucleotides: TGTGCCACCAGTGATTCCAGGACAGGGGGCACGGTGGAGACCCAGTACTTC. This translates into CATSDSRTGGTVETQYF. This chain uses TRBV24-1 with TRBJ2-5; 11 nucleotides align to TRBD1. V shed 2 bases and J 5 bases; nucleotides not matched to a gene: 9. The CDR3 spans 17 residues. Germline V gene data show CDR1 as KGHDR and CDR2 as SFDVKD.

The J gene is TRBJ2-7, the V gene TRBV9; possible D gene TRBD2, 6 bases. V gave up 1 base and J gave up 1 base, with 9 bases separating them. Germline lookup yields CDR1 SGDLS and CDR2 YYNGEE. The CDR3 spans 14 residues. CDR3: CASSVYGGSYEQYF. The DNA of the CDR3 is TGTGCCAGCAGCGTATACGGGGGATCCTACGAGCAGTACTTC.

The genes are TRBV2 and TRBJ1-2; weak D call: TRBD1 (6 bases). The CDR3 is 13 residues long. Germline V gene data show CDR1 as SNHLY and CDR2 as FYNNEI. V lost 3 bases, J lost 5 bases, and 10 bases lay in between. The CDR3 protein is CASSEYRDYGYTF. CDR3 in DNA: TGTGCCAGCAGTGAGTACAGGGATTATGGCTACACCTTC. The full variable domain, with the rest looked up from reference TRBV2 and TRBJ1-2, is EPEVTQTPSHQVTQMGQEVILRCVPISNHLYFYWYRQILGQKVEFLVSFYNNEISEKSEIFDDQFSVERPDGSNFTLKIRSTKLEDSAMYFCASSEYRDYGYTFGSGTRLTVV.

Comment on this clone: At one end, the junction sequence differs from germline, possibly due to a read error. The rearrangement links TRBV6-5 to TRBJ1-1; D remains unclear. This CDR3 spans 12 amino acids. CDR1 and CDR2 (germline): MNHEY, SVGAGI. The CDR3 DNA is TGTGCCCGCAGTACAGCCTACACTGAAGCTTTCTTT. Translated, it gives CARSTAYTEAFF.

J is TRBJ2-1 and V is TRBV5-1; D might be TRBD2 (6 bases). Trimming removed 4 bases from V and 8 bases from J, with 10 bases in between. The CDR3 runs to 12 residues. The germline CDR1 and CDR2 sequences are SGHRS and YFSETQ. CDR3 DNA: TGCGCCAGCAGCCTGGGACTGGATGAGCAGTTCTTC. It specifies CASSLGLDEQFF.

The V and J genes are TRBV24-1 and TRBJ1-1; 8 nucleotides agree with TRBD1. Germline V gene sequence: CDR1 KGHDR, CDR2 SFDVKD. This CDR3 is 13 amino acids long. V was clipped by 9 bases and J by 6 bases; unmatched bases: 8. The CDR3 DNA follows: TGTGCCACCTCCGACAGGGGTTTTGCTGAAGCTTTCTTT. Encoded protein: CATSDRGFAEAFF.

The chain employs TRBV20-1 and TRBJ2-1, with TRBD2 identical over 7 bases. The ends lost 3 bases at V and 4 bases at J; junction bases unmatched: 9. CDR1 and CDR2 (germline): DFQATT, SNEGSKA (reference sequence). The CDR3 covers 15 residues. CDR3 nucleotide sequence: TGCAGTGCTAGTCCCACTAGCGTTTTTTACAATGAGCAGTTCTTC. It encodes CSASPTSVFYNEQFF.

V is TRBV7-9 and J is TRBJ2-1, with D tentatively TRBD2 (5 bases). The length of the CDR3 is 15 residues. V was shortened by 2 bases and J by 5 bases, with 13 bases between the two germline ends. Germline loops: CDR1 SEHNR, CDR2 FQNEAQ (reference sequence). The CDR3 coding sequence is TGTGCCAGCAGCTTATGGACGGGGAAACACAATGAGCAGTTCTTC. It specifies CASSLWTGKHNEQFF.

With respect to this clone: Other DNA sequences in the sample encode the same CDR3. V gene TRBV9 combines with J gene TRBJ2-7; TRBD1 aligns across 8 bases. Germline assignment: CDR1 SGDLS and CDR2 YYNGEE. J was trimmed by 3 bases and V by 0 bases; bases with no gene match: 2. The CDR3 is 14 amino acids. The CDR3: CASSVGQGNYEQYF. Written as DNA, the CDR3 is TGTGCCAGCAGCGTAGGACAGGGGAACTACGAGCAGTACTTC.

CDR3 DNA sequence: TGTGCCAGCAGGGGACAGGCCTCGGGAAACACCATATATTTT. The encoded protein is CASRGQASGNTIYF. The rearrangement joins TRBV6-6 to TRBJ1-3, with 8 bases fitting TRBD1. V lost 6 bases to trimming and J lost 4 bases; unmatched junction nucleotides: 5. Germline lookup yields CDR1 MNHNY and CDR2 SVGAGI (reference sequence). The CDR3 is 14 amino acids.

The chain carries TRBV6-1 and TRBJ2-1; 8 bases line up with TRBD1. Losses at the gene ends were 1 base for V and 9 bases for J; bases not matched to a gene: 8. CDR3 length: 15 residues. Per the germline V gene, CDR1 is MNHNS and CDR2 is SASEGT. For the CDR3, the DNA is TGTGCCAGCAGTGAAGTCGGCCCAGGGGGCGGTGAGCAGTTCTTC. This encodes CASSEVGPGGGEQFF.

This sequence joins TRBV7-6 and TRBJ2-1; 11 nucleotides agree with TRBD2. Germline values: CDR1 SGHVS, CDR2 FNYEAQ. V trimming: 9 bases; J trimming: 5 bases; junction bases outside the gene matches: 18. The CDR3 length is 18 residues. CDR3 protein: CASSHAPNLAGGDNEQFF. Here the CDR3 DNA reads TGTGCCAGTAGTCACGCCCCAAATCTAGCGGGGGGAGACAATGAGCAGTTCTTC.

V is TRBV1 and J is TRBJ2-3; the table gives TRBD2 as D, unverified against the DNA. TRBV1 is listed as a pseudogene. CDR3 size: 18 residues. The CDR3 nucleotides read TGCACCAGCAGCCTCAGGCAGCGGACTAGCGGATGCACAGATACGCAGTATTTT. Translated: CTSSLRQRTSGCTDTQYF.

CDR3 residues: CASSYSWEVSNYGYTF. The DNA of the CDR3 is TGTGCCAGCAGTTACTCGTGGGAGGTCTCTAACTATGGCTACACCTTC. The chain carries TRBV6-5 and TRBJ1-2; D gene ambiguous. The germline CDR1 and CDR2 sequences are MNHEY and SVGAGI. V shed 0 bases and J shed 0 bases, with 11 bases lying between them. The CDR3 spans 16 residues.

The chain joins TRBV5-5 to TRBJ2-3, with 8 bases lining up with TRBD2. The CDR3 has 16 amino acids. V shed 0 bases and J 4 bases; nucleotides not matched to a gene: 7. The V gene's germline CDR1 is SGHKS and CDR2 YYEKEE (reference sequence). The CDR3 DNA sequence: TGTGCCAGCAGCTTGGAGGCTAGCGGGTCGGCAGATACGCAGTATTTT. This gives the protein CASSLEASGSADTQYF.

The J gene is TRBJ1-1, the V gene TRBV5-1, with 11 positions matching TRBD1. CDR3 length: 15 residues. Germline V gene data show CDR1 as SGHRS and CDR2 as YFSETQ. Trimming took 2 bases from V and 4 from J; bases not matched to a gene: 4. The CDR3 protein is CASSLSGTGGTEAFF. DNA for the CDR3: TGCGCCAGCAGCTTAAGTGGGACAGGGGGCACTGAAGCTTTCTTT.

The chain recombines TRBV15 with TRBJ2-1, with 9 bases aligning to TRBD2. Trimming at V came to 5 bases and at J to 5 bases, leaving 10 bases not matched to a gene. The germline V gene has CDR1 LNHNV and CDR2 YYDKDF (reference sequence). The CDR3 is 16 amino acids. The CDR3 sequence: CATSGLSAGGHNEQFF. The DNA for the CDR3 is TGTGCCACCAGCGGACTCTCTGCGGGGGGGCACAATGAGCAGTTCTTC.

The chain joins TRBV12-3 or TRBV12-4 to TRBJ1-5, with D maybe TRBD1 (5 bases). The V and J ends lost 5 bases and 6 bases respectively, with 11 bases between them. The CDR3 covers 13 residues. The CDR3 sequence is CASSRFQGQPQHF. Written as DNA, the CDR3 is TGTGCCAGCAGTCGATTTCAGGGTCAGCCCCAGCATTTT.

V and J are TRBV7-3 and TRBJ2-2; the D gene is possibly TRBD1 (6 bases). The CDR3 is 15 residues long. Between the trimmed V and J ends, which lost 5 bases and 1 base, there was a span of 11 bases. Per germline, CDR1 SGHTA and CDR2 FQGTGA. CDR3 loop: CASSTGTQNTGELFF. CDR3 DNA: TGTGCCAGCAGCACTGGGACACAGAACACCGGGGAGCTGTTTTTT.

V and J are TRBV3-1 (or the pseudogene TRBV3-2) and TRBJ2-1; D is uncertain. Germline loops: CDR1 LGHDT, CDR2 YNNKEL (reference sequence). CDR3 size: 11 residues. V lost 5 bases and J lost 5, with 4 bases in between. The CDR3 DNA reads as TGTGCCAGCAGCGCGGACAATGAGCAGTTCTTC. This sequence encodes CASSADNEQFF.

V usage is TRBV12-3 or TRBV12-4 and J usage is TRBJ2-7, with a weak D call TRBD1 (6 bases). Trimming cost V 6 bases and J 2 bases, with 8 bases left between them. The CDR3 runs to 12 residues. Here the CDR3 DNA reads TGTGCCAGCAGAGGACAGACCTACGAGCAGTACTTC. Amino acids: CASRGQTYEQYF.

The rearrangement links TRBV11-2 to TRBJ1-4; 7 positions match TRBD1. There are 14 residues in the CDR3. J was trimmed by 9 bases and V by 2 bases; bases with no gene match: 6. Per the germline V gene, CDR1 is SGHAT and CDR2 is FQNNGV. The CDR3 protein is CASSLRQGVKKLFF. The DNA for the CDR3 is TGTGCCAGCAGCTTACGTCAGGGGGTCAAAAAACTGTTTTTT. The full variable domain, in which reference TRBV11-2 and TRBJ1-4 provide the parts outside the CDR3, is EAGVAQSPRYKIIEKRQSVAFWCNPISGHATLYWYQQILGQGPKLLIQFQNNGVVDDSQLPKDRFSAERLKGVDSTLKIQPAKLEDSAVYLCASSLRQGVKKLFFGSGTQLSVL.

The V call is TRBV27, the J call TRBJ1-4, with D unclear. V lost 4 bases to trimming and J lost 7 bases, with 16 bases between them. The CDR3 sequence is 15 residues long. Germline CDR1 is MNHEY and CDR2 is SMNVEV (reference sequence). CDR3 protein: CASSSRAGVGEKLFF. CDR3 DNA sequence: TGTGCCAGCAGTTCCCGGGCCGGGGTGGGTGAAAAACTGTTTTTT. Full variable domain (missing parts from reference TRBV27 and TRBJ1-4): EAQVTQNPRYLITVTGKKLTVTCSQNMNHEYMSWYRQDPGLGLRQIYYSMNVEVTDKGDVPEGYKVSRKEKRNFPLILESPSPNQTSLYFCASSSRAGVGEKLFFGSGTQLSVL.

The CDR3 nucleotides are TGTGCCACCAGTGATTCCTCCGGGACAGGGGGCTACTACGAGCAGTACTTC. Its translation: CATSDSSGTGGYYEQYF. The chain employs TRBV24-1 and TRBJ2-7; 12 bases map to TRBD1. The CDR3 loop spans 17 amino acids. V gave up 2 bases and J gave up 3 bases; unmatched junction bases: 7. Germline loops: CDR1 KGHDR, CDR2 SFDVKD.

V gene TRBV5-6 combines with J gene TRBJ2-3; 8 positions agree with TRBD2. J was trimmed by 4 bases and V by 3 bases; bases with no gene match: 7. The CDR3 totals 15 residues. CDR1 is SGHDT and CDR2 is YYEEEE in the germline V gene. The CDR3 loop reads CASSWGLGGADTQYF. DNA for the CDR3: TGTGCCAGCAGCTGGGGACTAGGGGGGGCAGATACGCAGTATTTT.

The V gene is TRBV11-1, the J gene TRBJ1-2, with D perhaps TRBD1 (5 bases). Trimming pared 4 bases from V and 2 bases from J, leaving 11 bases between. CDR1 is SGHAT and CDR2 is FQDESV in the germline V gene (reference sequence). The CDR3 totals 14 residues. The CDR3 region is CASSSLQGNYGYTF. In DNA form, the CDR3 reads TGTGCCAGCAGCTCGCTGCAGGGCAACTATGGCTACACCTTC.

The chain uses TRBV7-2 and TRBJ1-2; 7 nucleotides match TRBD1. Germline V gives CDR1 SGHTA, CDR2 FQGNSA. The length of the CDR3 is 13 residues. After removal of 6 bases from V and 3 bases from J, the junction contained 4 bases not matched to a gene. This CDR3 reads CASSNTGDYGYTF. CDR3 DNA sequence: TGTGCCAGCAGTAACACAGGGGACTATGGCTACACCTTC.

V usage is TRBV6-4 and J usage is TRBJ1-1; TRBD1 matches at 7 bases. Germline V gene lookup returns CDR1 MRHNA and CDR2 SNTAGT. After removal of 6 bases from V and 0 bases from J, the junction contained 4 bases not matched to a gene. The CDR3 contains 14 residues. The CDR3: CASSPGQMNTEAFF. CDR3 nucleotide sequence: TGTGCCAGCAGCCCGGGACAGATGAACACTGAAGCTTTCTTT.